The 16 T cell receptor beta chains below were found in one sample sequenced in a study of cytomegalovirus exposure and HLA in healthy donors. The PCR made use of 60 Vbeta and 13 Jbeta primers. Data came from immunoSEQ multiplex PCR; TCRdb stores just in-frame clones and leaves some out. The repertoire has 210,000 or so clones, 77% of them found once; the top ten carry less than 3.5%. The specimen sequenced was PBMCs. Receptors originate from a woman between 55 and 75 years old in good health and CMV-seropositive.

This clone was counted a few times. The V and J genes are TRBV6-5 and TRBJ1-2; no clear D gene. The V end was cut by 3 bases, the J end by 8 bases, with 16 bases between. Germline loops: CDR1 MNHEY, CDR2 SVGAGI. This CDR3 is built from 14 residues. CDR3 in DNA: TGTGCCAGCAGTTATTGGGTAGACCACGGGGGCTACACCTTC. As protein: CASSYWVDHGGYTF.

V gene TRBV7-2 combines with J gene TRBJ1-5, with D uncertain. This CDR3 has 15 amino acids. Germline V gene sequence: CDR1 SGHTA, CDR2 FQGNSA. V was clipped by 2 bases and J by 3 bases, with 11 bases between them. The CDR3 spells CASSLSPGVNQPQHF. CDR3 nucleotides: TGTGCCAGCAGCTTATCCCCAGGCGTCAATCAGCCCCAGCATTTT.

The chain couples TRBV30 to TRBJ2-1; no firm D call. Per germline, CDR1 GTSNPN and CDR2 SVGIG (reference sequence). With 2 bases removed from V and 9 bases from J, the gap between germline ends came to 11 bases. The length of the CDR3 is 12 residues. CDR3 region: CAWSPGFREQFF. DNA of the CDR3: TGTGCCTGGAGTCCCGGTTTTCGTGAGCAGTTCTTC.

This chain connects TRBV6-1 to TRBJ1-6; D is uncertain. Germline CDR1 MNHNS, CDR2 SASEGT. This CDR3 is built from 12 residues. Trimming cost V 4 bases and J 11 bases, with 9 bases left between them. The CDR3 loop reads CASSAPGAPLHF. As DNA, the CDR3 is TGTGCCAGCAGTGCCCCCGGGGCACCCCTCCACTTT.

V gene TRBV10-1 combines with J gene TRBJ2-7; maybe TRBD2 (5 bases). The CDR3 length is 12 residues. Germline-derived CDR1 and CDR2 are WNHNN and SYGVQD (reference sequence). The V gene lost 3 bases and the J gene lost 4 bases, with 7 bases spanning the gap. This CDR3 reads CASSDRGYEQYF. The CDR3 region has the DNA TGCGCCAGCAGTGATCGAGGGTACGAGCAGTACTTC.

The chain carries TRBV5-1 and TRBJ2-5; D is ambiguous. CDR1 and CDR2 from the germline V gene are SGHRS and YFSETQ. The CDR3 spans 16 residues. V lost 0 bases and J lost 0, with 12 bases in between. CDR3 sequence: CASSLGSLGNQETQYF. The CDR3 region has the DNA TGCGCCAGCAGCTTGGGGAGTCTAGGAAACCAAGAGACCCAGTACTTC. Using reference TRBV5-1 and TRBJ2-5 for the parts outside the CDR3, the full variable domain is KAGVTQTPRYLIKTRGQQVTLSCSPISGHRSVSWYQQTPGQGLQFLFEYFSETQRNKGNFPGRFSGRQFSNSRSEMNVSTLELGDSALYLCASSLGSLGNQETQYFGPGTRLLVL.

The rearrangement uses TRBV30 and TRBJ2-1; TRBD1 aligns across 11 bases. The CDR3 spans 15 residues. J lost 4 bases, V lost 1 base, and 3 bases had no gene match. Germline V gene data show CDR1 as GTSNPN and CDR2 as SVGIG (reference sequence). CDR3 loop: CAWSAGTGGYNEQFF. DNA for the CDR3: TGTGCCTGGAGTGCCGGGACAGGGGGTTACAATGAGCAGTTCTTC.

This rearrangement joins TRBV28 to TRBJ2-1; D gene unclear. Germline V gives CDR1 MDHEN, CDR2 SYDVKM. V was trimmed by 10 bases and J by 1 base, leaving 11 bases between them. The CDR3 runs 13 residues. In DNA, the CDR3 is TGTGCCACGGTCTTGAATTCCTACAATGAGCAGTTCTTC. Encoded protein: CATVLNSYNEQFF. Full variable domain (rest looked up from reference TRBV28 and TRBJ2-1): DVKVTQSSRYLVKRTGEKVFLECVQDMDHENMFWYRQDPGLGLRLIYFSYDVKMKEKGDIPEGYSVSREKKERFSLILESASTNQTSMYLCATVLNSYNEQFFGPGTRLTVL.

CDR3 sequence (DNA): TGCGCCAGCACCCCTGGCCCTAACTATGGCTACACCTTC. Its protein is CASTPGPNYGYTF. This chain joins TRBV4-1 and TRBJ1-2; the D is unclear. V lost 7 bases and J 0 bases, leaving 9 bases between the germline ends. Germline CDR1 MGHRA, CDR2 YSYEKL. CDR3 length: 13 residues.

The rearrangement links TRBV5-4 to TRBJ2-7, with 11 bases lining up with TRBD1. V shed 3 bases and J 0 bases; nucleotides not matched to a gene: 8. The CDR3 spans 17 residues. From germline, CDR1 is SGHNT and CDR2 YYREEE (reference sequence). The CDR3 region has the DNA TGTGCCAGCAGCTCCGGACAGGGGGCAGGATTCTCCTACGAGCAGTACTTC. This translates into CASSSGQGAGFSYEQYF.

The chain couples TRBV9 to TRBJ2-1; a possible D gene is TRBD2 (6 bases). V dropped 2 bases and J dropped 11 bases, with 17 bases sitting between them. From germline, CDR1 is SGDLS and CDR2 YYNGEE. The CDR3 has 14 residues. Written as DNA, the CDR3 is TGTGCCAGCAGCGTTGAGACTAGGCCAGGGAAGCAGTTCTTC. Amino acids: CASSVETRPGKQFF.

This rearrangement joins TRBV6-6 to TRBJ1-5; D perhaps matches TRBD1 (5 bases). Trimming shortened V by 7 bases and J by 5 bases, and 18 bases separated the two germline ends. Germline V gene sequence: CDR1 MNHNY, CDR2 SVGAGI (reference sequence). The CDR3 runs 15 residues. In DNA, the CDR3 is TGTGCCAGCACCGAGACGACAGCGTCCTATCAGCCCCAGCATTTT. It specifies CASTETTASYQPQHF.

The genes are TRBV13 and TRBJ1-3; maybe TRBD1 (5 bases). Trimming removed 5 bases at V and 0 bases at J, with 17 bases between. Per the germline V gene, CDR1 is PRHDT and CDR2 is FYEKMQ (reference sequence). The CDR3 is 17 amino acids. The DNA of the CDR3 is TGTGCCAGCAGCCTAAGACAGTCCCTTACCTCTGGAAACACCATATATTTT. Encoded protein: CASSLRQSLTSGNTIYF.

This clone was detected only once. The rearrangement links TRBV29-1 to TRBJ2-7; tentative D call: TRBD1 (5 bases). The CDR3 is made up of 14 amino acids. Germline loops: CDR1 SQVTM, CDR2 ANQGSEA. V was pared by 0 bases and J by 5 bases, with 14 bases between. The CDR3 region is CSVEDSKGSNEQYF. The CDR3 DNA sequence: TGCAGCGTTGAAGATTCTAAGGGGTCCAACGAGCAGTACTTC.

The chain carries TRBV4-2 and TRBJ2-2; possibly TRBD2 for D (7 bases). The CDR3 consists of 17 residues. Trimming took 4 bases from V and 5 from J, leaving 20 bases between them. From germline, CDR1 is LGHNA and CDR2 YNFKEQ. CDR3 residues: CASSPRGAGAGTGELFF. The CDR3 nucleotides read TGTGCCAGCAGCCCGAGGGGGGCGGGGGCGGGGACCGGGGAGCTGTTTTTT.

This clone was seen only once. The chain couples TRBV6-1 to TRBJ2-1, with D maybe TRBD1 (6 bases). V was cut by 2 bases and J by 2 bases, with 13 bases left in between. CDR1 MNHNS and CDR2 SASEGT come from the germline V gene. The CDR3 totals 16 residues. Here the CDR3 reads CASSERPGHPYNEQFF. Here the CDR3 DNA reads TGTGCCAGCAGTGAACGGCCGGGACACCCCTACAATGAGCAGTTCTTC.